This T cell receptor (beta chain) was sequenced during a study of brain T cells in children with intractable seizures. Here immunoSEQ multiplex PCR was the method, and the copy in TCRdb shows in-frame clones only, minus some. The profile shows 50,000 to 80,000 clones, about 96% of them singletons. Per the germline V gene, CDR1 is MNHEY and CDR2 is SVGAGI. CDR3 length: 11 residues. The ends were cut back, 0 bases at V and 7 bases at J, with 3 bases in the middle. V is TRBV6-5 and J is TRBJ1-2, with unresolved D. Sequenced material: peripheral blood, taken at surgery. The clonotype comes from a boy in the first two years of life with focal cortical dysplasia and intractable seizures. CDR3 nucleotide sequence: TGTGCCAGCAGTTACTCCCTTGGCTACACCTTC. Residues: CASSYSLGYTF.